The 11 T cell receptor beta chains given below trace back to one sample, sequenced in a study of blood T cell repertoires in COVID-19 (dated by TCRdb to 2020 to 2021). The library was prepared using the immunoSEQ multiplex PCR assay. TCRdb's version of the immuneACCESS table is confined to in-frame rearrangements and falls short of the full clone set. An unresolved V gene accounts for under half of the shortfall where checked; the remainder is of unknown origin. Present in this sample are 100,000 or so clones, 87% of which were seen just once. The top ten constitute 2% to 2.5% of the sample. Specimen: peripheral blood. The receptors originated from a man aged 50-59 years with active COVID-19.

The table lists this clone with a few counts. The chain employs TRBV4-1 and TRBJ2-5, with 13 bases fitting TRBD2. The CDR3 is 15 amino acids. Germline CDR1 and CDR2: MGHRA and YSYEKL. The J segment lost 2 bases and the V segment lost 3 bases, leaving 0 bases of the junction unmatched. The CDR3 is CASSQGLAGQETQYF. For the CDR3, the DNA is TGCGCCAGCAGCCAGGGACTAGCGGGACAAGAGACCCAGTACTTC.

The chain recombines TRBV7-2 with TRBJ1-6, with 9 nucleotides matching TRBD1. The ends lost 0 bases at V and 5 bases at J; junction bases unmatched: 2. Germline CDR1 SGHTA, CDR2 FQGNSA. The CDR3 spans 16 residues. CDR3 region: CASSLAGTGHNSPLHF. CDR3 coding DNA: TGTGCCAGCAGCTTAGCTGGGACAGGGCATAATTCACCCCTCCACTTT.

This clone has more than one count but fewer than ten. The chain recombines TRBV10-3 with TRBJ2-2; 7 bases match TRBD2. The length of the CDR3 is 16 residues. The V gene's germline CDR1 is ENHRY and CDR2 SYGVKD. Trimming removed 2 bases from V and 8 bases from J; junction bases left unmatched: 11. The CDR3 reads CAISEEKAGTRGELFF. Written as DNA, the CDR3 is TGTGCCATCAGTGAGGAGAAAGCGGGGACGAGGGGGGAGCTGTTTTTT.

The chain combines TRBV12-3 or TRBV12-4 with TRBJ1-4, with D uncertain. V gave up 6 bases and J gave up 5 bases, with 7 bases separating them. The CDR3 sequence is 12 residues long. The CDR3, as DNA: TGTGCCAGCAGACGAGGAAATGAAAAACTGTTTTTT. Amino acids: CASRRGNEKLFF.

The chain joins TRBV12-3 or TRBV12-4 to TRBJ1-6, with unresolved D. This CDR3 comprises 12 residues. The germline V and J ends were trimmed by 8 bases and 9 bases, with 11 bases remaining between them. The CDR3 region has the DNA TGTGCCAGCGCGCCTCATTTTTCACCCCTCCACTTT. This codes for CASAPHFSPLHF.

This clone was seen more than once but under ten times. The chain links TRBV12-3 or TRBV12-4 to TRBJ2-7; D remains unclear. The CDR3 is 12 amino acids. The V gene lost 2 bases and the J gene lost 3 bases, with 5 bases spanning the gap. CDR3 loop: CASSLIRYEQYF. The DNA for the CDR3 is TGTGCCAGCAGTTTAATCCGCTACGAGCAGTACTTC.

This chain connects TRBV2 to TRBJ1-5; 7 bases are a match to TRBD1. The CDR3 has 14 amino acids. Germline CDR1 and CDR2: SNHLY and FYNNEI. V shed 6 bases, J shed 3 bases, and the junction held 5 bases outside the gene matches. CDR3 in amino acids: CASSRDSVNQPQHF. The CDR3 DNA reads TGTGCCAGCAGCCGGGACAGCGTCAATCAGCCCCAGCATTTT.

This clone has only one observation. The CDR3 DNA reads as TGTGCCAGCAGCTTAGAGACAGGAGGCTCTGGGGCCAACGTCCTGACTTTC. This encodes CASSLETGGSGANVLTF. J is TRBJ2-6 and V is TRBV7-6, with a tentative D call TRBD1 (6 bases). Germline lookup yields CDR1 SGHVS and CDR2 FNYEAQ. This CDR3 has 17 amino acids. V was pared by 1 base and J by 0 bases, with 10 bases between.

This chain connects TRBV30 to TRBJ2-1; TRBD1 matches 7 bases. This CDR3 has 15 residues. CDR1 is GTSNPN and CDR2 is SVGIG in the germline V gene (reference sequence). V lost 5 bases and J lost 2; bases outside the gene matches: 9. CDR3 protein: CAWDVGQATYNEQFF. The CDR3 coding sequence is TGTGCCTGGGACGTAGGACAGGCGACCTACAATGAGCAGTTCTTC.

The CDR3 DNA reads as TGCGCCAGCAGCTTGGGAGGGACTAGCGGTACAGATACGCAGTATTTT. It yields the protein CASSLGGTSGTDTQYF. The V and J genes are TRBV5-1 and TRBJ2-3; 11 bases line up with TRBD2. This CDR3 spans 16 amino acids. The ends lost 0 bases at V and 3 bases at J; junction bases unmatched: 3. The germline V gene encodes CDR1 SGHRS and CDR2 YFSETQ.

This clone is deemed medium-sized. The rearrangement links TRBV4-1 to TRBJ1-6; D is uncertain. This CDR3 is 15 amino acids long. V dropped 3 bases and J dropped 6 bases, with 12 bases sitting between them. Per germline, CDR1 MGHRA and CDR2 YSYEKL. The CDR3 bases are TGCGCCAGCAGCCACCCTCGGGGATCTAATTCACCCCTCCACTTT. Encoded protein: CASSHPRGSNSPLHF.